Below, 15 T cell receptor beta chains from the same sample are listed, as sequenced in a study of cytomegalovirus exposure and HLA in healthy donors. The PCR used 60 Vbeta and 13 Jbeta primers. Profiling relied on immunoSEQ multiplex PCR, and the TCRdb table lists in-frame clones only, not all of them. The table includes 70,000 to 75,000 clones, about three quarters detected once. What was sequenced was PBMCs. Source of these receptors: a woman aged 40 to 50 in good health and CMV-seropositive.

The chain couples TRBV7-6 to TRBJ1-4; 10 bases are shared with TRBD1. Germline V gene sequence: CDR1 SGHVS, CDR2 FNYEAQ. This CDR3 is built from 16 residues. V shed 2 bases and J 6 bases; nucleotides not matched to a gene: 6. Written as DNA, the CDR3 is TGTGCCAGCAGCTTATTGTTCGGACAGGGGGATGAAAAACTGTTTTTT. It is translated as CASSLLFGQGDEKLFF.

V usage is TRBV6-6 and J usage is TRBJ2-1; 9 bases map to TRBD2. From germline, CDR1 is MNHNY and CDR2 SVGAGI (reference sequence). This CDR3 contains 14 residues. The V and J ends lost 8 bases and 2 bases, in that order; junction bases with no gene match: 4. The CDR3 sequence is CASLSGGTYNEQFF. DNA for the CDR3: TGTGCCAGCCTTAGCGGGGGAACCTACAATGAGCAGTTCTTC.

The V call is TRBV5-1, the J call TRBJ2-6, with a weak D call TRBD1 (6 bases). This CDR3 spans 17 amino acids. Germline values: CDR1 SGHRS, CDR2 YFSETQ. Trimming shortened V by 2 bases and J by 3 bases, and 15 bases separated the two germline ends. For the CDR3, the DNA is TGCGCCAGCAGCTTCTCGACAGGATCTAATGGGGCCAACGTCCTGACTTTC. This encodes CASSFSTGSNGANVLTF.

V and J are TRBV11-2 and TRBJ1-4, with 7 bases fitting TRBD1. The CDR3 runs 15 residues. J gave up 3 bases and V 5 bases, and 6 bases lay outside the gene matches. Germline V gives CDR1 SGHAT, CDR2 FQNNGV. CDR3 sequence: CASSPRQGSNEKLFF. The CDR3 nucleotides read TGTGCCAGCAGCCCGAGACAGGGCTCTAATGAAAAACTGTTTTTT.

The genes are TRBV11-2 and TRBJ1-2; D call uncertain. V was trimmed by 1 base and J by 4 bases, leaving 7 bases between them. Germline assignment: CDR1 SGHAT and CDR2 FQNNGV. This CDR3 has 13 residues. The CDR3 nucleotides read TGTGCCAGCAGCTTAGGAGGGTTCTATGGCTACACCTTC. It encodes CASSLGGFYGYTF.

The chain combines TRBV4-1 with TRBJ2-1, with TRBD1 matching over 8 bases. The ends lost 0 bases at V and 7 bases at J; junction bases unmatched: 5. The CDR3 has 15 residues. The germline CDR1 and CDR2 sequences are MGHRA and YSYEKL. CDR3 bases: TGCGCCAGCAGCCAAGAACCCAGGGGGCTGAATGAGCAGTTCTTC. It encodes CASSQEPRGLNEQFF.

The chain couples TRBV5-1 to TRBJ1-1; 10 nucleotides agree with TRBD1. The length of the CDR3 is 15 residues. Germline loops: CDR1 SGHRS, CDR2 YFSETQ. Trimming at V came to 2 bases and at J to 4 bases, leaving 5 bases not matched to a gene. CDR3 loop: CASSFGQGEVTEAFF. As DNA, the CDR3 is TGCGCCAGCAGCTTTGGACAGGGGGAAGTCACTGAAGCTTTCTTT.

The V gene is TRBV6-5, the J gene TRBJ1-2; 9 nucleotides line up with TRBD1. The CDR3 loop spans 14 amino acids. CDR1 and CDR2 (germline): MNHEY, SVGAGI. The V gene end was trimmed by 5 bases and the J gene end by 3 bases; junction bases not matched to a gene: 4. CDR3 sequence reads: CASSTTGGDYGYTF. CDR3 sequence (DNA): TGTGCCAGCAGTACGACAGGGGGGGACTATGGCTACACCTTC.

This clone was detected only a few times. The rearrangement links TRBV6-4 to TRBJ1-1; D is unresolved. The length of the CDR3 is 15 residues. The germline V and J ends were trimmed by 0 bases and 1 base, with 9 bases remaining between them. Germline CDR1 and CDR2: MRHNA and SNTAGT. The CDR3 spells CASSDSSRGNTEAFF. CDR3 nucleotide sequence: TGTGCCAGCAGTGACTCGAGTCGGGGGAACACTGAAGCTTTCTTT.

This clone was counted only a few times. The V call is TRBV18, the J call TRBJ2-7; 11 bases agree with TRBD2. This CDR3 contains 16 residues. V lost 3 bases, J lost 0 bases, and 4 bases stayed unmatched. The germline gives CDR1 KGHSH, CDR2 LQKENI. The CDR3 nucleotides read TGTGCCAGCTCACCGGAAACTAGCGGGGGCTCCTACGAGCAGTACTTC. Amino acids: CASSPETSGGSYEQYF. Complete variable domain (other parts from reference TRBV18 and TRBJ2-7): NAGVMQNPRHLVRRRGQEARLRCSPMKGHSHVYWYRQLPEEGLKFMVYLQKENIIDESGMPKERFSAEFPKEGPSILRIQQVVRGDSAAYFCASSPETSGGSYEQYFGPGTRLTVT.

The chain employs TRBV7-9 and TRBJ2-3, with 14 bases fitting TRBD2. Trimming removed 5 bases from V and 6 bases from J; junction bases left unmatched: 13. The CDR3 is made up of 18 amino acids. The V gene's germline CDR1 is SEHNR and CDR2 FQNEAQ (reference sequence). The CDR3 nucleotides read TGTGCCAGCAGCCCTCATTGGCGGACTAGCGGGGGGAGGGATACGCAGTATTTT. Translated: CASSPHWRTSGGRDTQYF.

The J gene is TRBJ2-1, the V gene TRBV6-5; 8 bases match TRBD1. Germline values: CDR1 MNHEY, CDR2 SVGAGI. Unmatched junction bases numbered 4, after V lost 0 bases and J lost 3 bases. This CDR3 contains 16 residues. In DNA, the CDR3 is TGTGCCAGCAGTTACTCTTCAGGGGGCCTCTACAATGAGCAGTTCTTC. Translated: CASSYSSGGLYNEQFF.

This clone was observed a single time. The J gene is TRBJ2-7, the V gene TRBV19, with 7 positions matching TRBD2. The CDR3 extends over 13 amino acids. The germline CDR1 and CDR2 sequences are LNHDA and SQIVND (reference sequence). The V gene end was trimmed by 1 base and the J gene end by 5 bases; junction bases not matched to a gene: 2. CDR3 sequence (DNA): TGTGCCAGTAGTATAGGGACTAGGGACGAGCAGTACTTC. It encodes CASSIGTRDEQYF.

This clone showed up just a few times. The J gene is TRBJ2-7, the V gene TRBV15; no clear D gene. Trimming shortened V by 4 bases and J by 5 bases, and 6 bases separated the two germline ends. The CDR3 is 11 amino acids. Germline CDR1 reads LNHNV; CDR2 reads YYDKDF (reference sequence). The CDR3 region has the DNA TGTGCCACCAGCATTAATAACGAGCAGTACTTC. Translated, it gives CATSINNEQYF.

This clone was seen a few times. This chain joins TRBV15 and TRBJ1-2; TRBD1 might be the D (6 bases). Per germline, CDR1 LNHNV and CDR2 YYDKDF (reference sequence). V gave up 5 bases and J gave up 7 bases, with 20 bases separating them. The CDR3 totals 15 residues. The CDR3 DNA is TGTGCCACCAGCCCCCAGACAGGCCAGAGAGTTGGCTACACCTTC. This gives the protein CATSPQTGQRVGYTF. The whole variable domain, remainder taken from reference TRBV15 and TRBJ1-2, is DAMVIQNPRYQVTQFGKPVTLSCSQTLNHNVMYWYQQKSSQAPKLLFHYYDKDFNNEADTPDNFQSRRPNTSFCFLDIRSPGLGDTAMYLCATSPQTGQRVGYTFGSGTRLTVV.